The clone carrying this T cell receptor (beta chain) was seen once. What it binds is unknown. The germline gives CDR1 SGHVS, CDR2 FQNEAQ. The CDR3 has 10 residues. The V end was cut by 2 bases, the J end by 5 bases, with 0 bases between. These data belong to a study of a mutant IDH1 vaccine in newly diagnosed glioma. For the study at large: Vaccines were first given 4-6 weeks after radiotherapy alone, or with temozolomide cycles.

TCRdb's copy holds only in-frame clones and misses some; the assay was immunoSEQ multiplex PCR. Of tens of thousands of clones in the sample, approximately 79% are singletons; the top ten hold over 3%. Stated time point: week 5, during vaccination. In every dose of vaccine, 300 ug of mutant IDH1 20-mer peptide was given alongside topical imiquimod. Newly diagnosed WHO grade 3 or 4 IDH1-mutant, ATRX-lost astrocytomas were identified in the donors. The receptor comes from a woman aged 18-30 years with glioma. Some clones in this sample may be carry-over from other donors' samples. The chain employs TRBV7-8 and TRBJ1-1; D remains ambiguous. Sequencing was performed on PBMCs, taken from a glioma patient whose treatment included an IDH1 peptide vaccine. The CDR3: CASSLTEAFF. The CDR3 nucleotides are TGTGCCAGCAGCTTAACTGAAGCTTTCTTT.